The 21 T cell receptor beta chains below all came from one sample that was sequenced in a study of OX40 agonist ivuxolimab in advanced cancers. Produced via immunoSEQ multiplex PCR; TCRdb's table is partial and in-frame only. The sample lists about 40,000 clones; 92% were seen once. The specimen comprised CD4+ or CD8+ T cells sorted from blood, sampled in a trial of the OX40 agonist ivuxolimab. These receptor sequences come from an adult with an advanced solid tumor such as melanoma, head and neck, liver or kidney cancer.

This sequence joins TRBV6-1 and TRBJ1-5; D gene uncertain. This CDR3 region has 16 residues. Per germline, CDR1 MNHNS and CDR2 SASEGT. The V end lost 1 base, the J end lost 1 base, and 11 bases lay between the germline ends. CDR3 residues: CASSEVFGGSNQPQHF. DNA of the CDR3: TGTGCCAGCAGTGAAGTTTTCGGTGGCAGCAATCAGCCCCAGCATTTT.

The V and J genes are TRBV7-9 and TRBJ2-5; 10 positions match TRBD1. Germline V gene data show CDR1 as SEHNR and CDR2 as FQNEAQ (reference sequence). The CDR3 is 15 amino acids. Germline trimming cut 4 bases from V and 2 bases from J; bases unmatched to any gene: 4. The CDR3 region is CASSSDRGLQETQYF. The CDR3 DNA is TGTGCCAGCAGCTCAGACAGGGGGCTGCAAGAGACCCAGTACTTC. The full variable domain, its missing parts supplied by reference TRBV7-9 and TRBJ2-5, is DTGVSQNPRHKITKRGQNVTFRCDPISEHNRLYWYRQTLGQGPEFLTYFQNEAQLEKSRLLSDRFSAERPKGSFSTLEIQRTEQGDSAMYLCASSSDRGLQETQYFGPGTRLLVL.

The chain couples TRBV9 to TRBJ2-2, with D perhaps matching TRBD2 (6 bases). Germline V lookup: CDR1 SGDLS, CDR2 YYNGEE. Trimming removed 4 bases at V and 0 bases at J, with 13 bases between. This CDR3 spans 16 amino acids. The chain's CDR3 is CASSPYRRANTGELFF. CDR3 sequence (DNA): TGTGCCAGCAGCCCCTATAGGAGGGCGAACACCGGGGAGCTGTTTTTT.

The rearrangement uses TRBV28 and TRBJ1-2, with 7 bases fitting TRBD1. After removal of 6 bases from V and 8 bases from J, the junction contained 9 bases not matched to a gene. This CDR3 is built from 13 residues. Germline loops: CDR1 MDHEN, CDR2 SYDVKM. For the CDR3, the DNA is TGTGCCAGCAGGCACAGGGGCCCCTGGGGCTACACCTTC. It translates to CASRHRGPWGYTF.

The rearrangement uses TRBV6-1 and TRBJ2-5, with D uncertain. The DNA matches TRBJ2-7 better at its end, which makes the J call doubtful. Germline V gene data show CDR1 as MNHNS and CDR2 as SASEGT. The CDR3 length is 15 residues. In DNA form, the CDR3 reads TGTGCCAGCAGTGAAGGTGTCTTAGGGCCCTACGAGCAGTACTTC. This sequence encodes CASSEGVLGPYEQYF.

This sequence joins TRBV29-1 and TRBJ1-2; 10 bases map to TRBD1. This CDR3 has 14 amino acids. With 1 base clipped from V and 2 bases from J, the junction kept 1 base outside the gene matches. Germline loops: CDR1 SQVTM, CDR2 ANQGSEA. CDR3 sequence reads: CSVEGQGANYGYTF. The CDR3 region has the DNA TGCAGCGTTGAAGGACAGGGGGCAAACTATGGCTACACCTTC.

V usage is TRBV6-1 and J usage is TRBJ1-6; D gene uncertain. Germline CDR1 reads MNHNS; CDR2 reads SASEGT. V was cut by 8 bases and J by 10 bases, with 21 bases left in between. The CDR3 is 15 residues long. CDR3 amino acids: CASREVSGSRSPLHF. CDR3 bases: TGTGCCAGCCGGGAAGTAAGTGGGTCCAGGTCACCCCTCCACTTT.

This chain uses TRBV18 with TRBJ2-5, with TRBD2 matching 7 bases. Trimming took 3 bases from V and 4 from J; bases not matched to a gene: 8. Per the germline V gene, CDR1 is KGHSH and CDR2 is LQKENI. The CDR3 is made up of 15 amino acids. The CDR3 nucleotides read TGTGCCAGCTCACCGACAAGCGCGGGAGTAGAGACCCAGTACTTC. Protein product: CASSPTSAGVETQYF. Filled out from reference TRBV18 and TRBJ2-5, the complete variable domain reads NAGVMQNPRHLVRRRGQEARLRCSPMKGHSHVYWYRQLPEEGLKFMVYLQKENIIDESGMPKERFSAEFPKEGPSILRIQQVVRGDSAAYFCASSPTSAGVETQYFGPGTRLLVL.

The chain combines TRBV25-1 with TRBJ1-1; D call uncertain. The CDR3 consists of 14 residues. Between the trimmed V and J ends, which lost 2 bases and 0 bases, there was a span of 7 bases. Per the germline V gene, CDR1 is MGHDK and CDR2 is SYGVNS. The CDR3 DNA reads TGTGCCAGCAGTGAAACACAGATGAACACTGAAGCTTTCTTT. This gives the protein CASSETQMNTEAFF.

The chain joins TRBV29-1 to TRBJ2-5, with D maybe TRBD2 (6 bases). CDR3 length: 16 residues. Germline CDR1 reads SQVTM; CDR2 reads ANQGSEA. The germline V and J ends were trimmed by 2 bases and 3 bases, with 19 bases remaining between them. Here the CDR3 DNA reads TGCAGCGTTGAACCTCGAGCGAGGGGAGGAAAAGAGACCCAGTACTTC. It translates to CSVEPRARGGKETQYF.

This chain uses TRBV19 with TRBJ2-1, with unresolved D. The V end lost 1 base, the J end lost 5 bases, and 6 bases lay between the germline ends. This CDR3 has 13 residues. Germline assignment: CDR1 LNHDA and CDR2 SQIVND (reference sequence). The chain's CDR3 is CASSIGHNNEQFF. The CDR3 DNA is TGTGCCAGTAGTATAGGACACAACAATGAGCAGTTCTTC. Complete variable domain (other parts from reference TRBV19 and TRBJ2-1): DGGITQSPKYLFRKEGQNVTLSCEQNLNHDAMYWYRQDPGQGLRLIYYSQIVNDFQKGDIAEGYSVSREKKESFPLTVTSAQKNPTAFYLCASSIGHNNEQFFGPGTRLTVL.

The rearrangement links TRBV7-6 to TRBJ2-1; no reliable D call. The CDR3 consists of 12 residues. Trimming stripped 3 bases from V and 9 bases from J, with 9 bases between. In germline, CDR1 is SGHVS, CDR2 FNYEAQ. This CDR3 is CASSFGVGEQFF. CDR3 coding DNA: TGTGCCAGCAGCTTTGGAGTTGGTGAGCAGTTCTTC.

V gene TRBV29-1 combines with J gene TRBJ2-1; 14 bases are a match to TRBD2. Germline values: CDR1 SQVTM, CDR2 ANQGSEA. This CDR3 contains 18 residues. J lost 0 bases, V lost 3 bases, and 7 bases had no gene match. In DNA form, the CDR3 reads TGCAGCGTTGATGGACTAGCGGGAGGATCTGACTCCTACAATGAGCAGTTCTTC. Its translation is CSVDGLAGGSDSYNEQFF.

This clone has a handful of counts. CDR3 protein: CASSGLGGMGSDTQYF. CDR3 DNA: TGTGCCAGCAGCGGCCTCGGGGGTATGGGTTCGGATACGCAGTATTTT. The J gene is TRBJ2-3, the V gene TRBV11-2; a possible D gene is TRBD2 (6 bases). Germline V lookup: CDR1 SGHAT, CDR2 FQNNGV. This CDR3 is built from 16 residues. The V end was cut by 5 bases, the J end by 6 bases, with 21 bases between.

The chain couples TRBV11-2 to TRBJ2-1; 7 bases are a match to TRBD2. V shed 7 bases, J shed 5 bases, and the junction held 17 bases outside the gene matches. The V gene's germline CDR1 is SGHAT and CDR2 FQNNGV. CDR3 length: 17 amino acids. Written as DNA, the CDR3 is TGTGCCAGCACTCCGGGACTAAGGGTTCAGGAGCACAATGAGCAGTTCTTC. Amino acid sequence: CASTPGLRVQEHNEQFF.

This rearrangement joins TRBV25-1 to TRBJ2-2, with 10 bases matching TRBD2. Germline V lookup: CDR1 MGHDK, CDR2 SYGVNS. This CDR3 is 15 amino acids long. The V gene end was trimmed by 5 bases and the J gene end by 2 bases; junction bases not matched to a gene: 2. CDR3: CASSLAGGNTGELFF. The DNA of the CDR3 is TGTGCCAGCAGTTTAGCGGGAGGTAACACCGGGGAGCTGTTTTTT.

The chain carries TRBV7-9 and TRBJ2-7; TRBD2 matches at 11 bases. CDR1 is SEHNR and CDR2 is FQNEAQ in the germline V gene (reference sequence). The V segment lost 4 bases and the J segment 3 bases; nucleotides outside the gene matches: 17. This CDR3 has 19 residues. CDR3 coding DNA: TGTGCCAGCAGCTCGTACGCCGCCCAGACTAGCGGGACCCTCTACGAGCAGTACTTC. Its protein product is CASSSYAAQTSGTLYEQYF.

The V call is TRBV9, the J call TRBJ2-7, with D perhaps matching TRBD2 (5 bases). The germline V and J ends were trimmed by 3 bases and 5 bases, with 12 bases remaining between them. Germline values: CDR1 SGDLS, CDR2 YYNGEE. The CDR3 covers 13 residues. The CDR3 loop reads CASSALGNDEQYF. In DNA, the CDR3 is TGTGCCAGCAGCGCACTAGGGAACGACGAGCAGTACTTC.

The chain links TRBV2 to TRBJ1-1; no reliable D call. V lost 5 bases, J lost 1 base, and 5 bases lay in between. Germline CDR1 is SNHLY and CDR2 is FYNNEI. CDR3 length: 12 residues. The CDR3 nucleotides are TGTGCCAGCAGTCACAGGAACACTGAAGCTTTCTTT. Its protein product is CASSHRNTEAFF.

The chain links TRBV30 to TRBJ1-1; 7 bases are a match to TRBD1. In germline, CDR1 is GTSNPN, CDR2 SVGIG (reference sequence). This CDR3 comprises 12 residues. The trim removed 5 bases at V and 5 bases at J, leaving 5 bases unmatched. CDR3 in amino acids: CAWQGVLTEAFF. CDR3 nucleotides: TGTGCCTGGCAGGGGGTTTTGACTGAAGCTTTCTTT.

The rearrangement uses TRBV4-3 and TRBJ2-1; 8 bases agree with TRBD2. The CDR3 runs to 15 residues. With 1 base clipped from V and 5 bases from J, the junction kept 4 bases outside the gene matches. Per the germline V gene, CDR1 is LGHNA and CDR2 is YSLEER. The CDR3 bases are TGCGCCAGCAGCCAAGGGAGCGGGAGCGACAATGAGCAGTTCTTC. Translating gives CASSQGSGSDNEQFF.